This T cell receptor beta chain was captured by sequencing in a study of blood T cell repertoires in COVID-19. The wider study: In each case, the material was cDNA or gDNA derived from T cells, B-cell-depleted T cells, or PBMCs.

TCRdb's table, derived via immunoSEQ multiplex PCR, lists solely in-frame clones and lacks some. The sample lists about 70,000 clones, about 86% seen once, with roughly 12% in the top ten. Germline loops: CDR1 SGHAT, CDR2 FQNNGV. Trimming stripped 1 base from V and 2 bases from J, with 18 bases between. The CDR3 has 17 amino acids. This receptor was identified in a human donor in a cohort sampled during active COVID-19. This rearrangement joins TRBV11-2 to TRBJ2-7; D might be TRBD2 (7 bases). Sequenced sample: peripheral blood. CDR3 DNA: TGTGCCAGCAGCTTAGCCCTGGAGGCGGGGGCCCCCTACGAGCAGTACTTC. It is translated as CASSLALEAGAPYEQYF.